Below, one T cell receptor beta chain is given with its context. This entry is derived from a study of T cells expressing NK-cell markers. Using the 5' RACE reads, TCRdb records one entry per CDR3 protein without DNA. Here the sample table reports 400,000 to 550,000 distinct CDR3 sequences. The CDR3 consists of 11 residues. Germline lookup yields CDR1 LGHDT and CDR2 YNNKEL (reference sequence). Sequenced input: blood T cells: a sorted CD56 or NKG2C T cell subset, CD4+ or CD8+ T cells, or bulk PBMC T cells (not recorded which). The source is a woman aged 18 to 75 in good health. The chain is built from TRBV3-1 and TRBJ2-7. The CDR3 is CASSHSGEQYF.